This TCR beta chain was identified during a study of T cells after posttransplantation cyclophosphamide. Whole-study findings and limits: Later post-transplant blood repertoires were often dominated by donor CD8+ memory clones. Skin or GI-infiltrating T cells shared few TRB sequences with blood. Recipient CMV seropositivity and CMV reactivation strongly tracked TRB clonality.

Germline CDR1 reads SGHAT; CDR2 reads FQNNGV. This CDR3 is built from 17 residues. Trimming pared 5 bases from V and 2 bases from J, leaving 19 bases between. Data came from immunoSEQ multiplex PCR; TCRdb stores just in-frame clones and leaves some out. This sample comprises tens of thousands of clones, none seen once only. This clone has a count of ten or more. The antigen is unknown. Peripheral blood was collected from the related graft donor on the marrow donation day. The clonotype was recovered from a man aged 25-45 years in good health and a related stem cell transplant donor. The chain joins TRBV11-2 to TRBJ1-3; possible D gene TRBD1, 6 bases. Sequencing was performed on PBMCs. The CDR3 reads CASSLRGGLKTGNTIYF. In DNA, the CDR3 is TGTGCCAGCAGCCTCCGGGGGGGCTTGAAGACTGGAAACACCATATATTTT.